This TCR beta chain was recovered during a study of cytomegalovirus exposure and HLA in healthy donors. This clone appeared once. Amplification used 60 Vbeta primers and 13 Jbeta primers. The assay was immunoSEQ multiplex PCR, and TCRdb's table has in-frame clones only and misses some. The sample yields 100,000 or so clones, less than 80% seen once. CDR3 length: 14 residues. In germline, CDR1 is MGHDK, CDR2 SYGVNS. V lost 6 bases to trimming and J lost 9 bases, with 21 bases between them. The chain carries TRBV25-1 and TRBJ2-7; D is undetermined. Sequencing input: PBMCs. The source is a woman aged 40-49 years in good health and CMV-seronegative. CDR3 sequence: CASSQRWSRVVQYF. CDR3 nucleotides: TGTGCCAGCAGCCAAAGGTGGAGCCGAGTGGTGCAGTACTTC.